This TCR beta chain was recorded in a study of neurological immune-mediated disorders. Notes on the study in general: The study found the most TCR clonal expansion in HTLV-1-associated myelopathy and the least in multiple sclerosis, below healthy controls. Among expanded clones, no CDR3 amino acid sequences were shared across subjects, a pattern suggesting private repertoires in all groups.

The unsorted libraries were generated from a total of 2 million PBMCs, which had been stored in RNAlater at -80 C. It was by 5'RACE with 10-nucleotide random UMIs that the cDNA was made. TCRdb reanalysed the 5' RACE reads using MiXCR and keeps one entry per CDR3 protein. Of fewer than 85,000 distinct CDR3 sequences listed, around 4.8% are singletons. CDR1 is DFQATT, CDR2 SNEGSKA, per germline (reference sequence). The CDR3 contains 13 residues. Deletions cut 2 bases from V and 0 bases from J, with 5 bases between. A note on this clonotype: What it binds is unknown.

The chain is built from TRBV20-1 and TRBJ2-1; D not resolved. The specimen was PBMCs. The TCR comes from a woman in her seventies with multiple sclerosis. The CDR3 is CSARWSSYNEQFF. The DNA of the CDR3 is TGCAGTGCTAGATGGTCCTCCTACAATGAGCAGTTCTTC.